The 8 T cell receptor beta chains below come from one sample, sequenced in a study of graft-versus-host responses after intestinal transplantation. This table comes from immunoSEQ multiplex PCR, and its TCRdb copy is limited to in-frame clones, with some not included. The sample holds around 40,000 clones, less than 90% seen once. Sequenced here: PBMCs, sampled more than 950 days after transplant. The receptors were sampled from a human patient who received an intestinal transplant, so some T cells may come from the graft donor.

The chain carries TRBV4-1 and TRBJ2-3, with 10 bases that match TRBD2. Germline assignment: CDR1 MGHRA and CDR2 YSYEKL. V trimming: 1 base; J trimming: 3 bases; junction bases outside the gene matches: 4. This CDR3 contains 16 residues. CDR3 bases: TGCGCCAGCAGCCAAGGACTAGCGGGTTTTACAGATACGCAGTATTTT. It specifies CASSQGLAGFTDTQYF.

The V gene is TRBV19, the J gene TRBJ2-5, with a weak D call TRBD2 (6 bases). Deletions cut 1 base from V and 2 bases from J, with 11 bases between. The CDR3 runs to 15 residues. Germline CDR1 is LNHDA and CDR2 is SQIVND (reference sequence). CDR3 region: CASSIVGTFQETQYF. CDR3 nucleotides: TGTGCCAGTAGTATAGTGGGGACTTTTCAAGAGACCCAGTACTTC.

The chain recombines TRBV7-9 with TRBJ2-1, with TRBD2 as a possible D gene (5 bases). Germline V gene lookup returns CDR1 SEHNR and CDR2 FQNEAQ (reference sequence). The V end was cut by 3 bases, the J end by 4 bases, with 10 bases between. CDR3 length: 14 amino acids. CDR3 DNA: TGTGCCAGCAGCTTCCCCAGCGGATACAATGAGCAGTTCTTC. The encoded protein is CASSFPSGYNEQFF.

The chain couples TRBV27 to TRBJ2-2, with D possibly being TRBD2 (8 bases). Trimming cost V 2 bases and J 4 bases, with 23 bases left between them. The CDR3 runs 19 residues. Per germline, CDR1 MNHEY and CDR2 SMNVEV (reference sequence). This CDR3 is CASSLLAVNRGLGTGELFF. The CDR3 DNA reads TGTGCCAGCAGTTTACTGGCGGTGAACAGGGGACTAGGCACCGGGGAGCTGTTTTTT.

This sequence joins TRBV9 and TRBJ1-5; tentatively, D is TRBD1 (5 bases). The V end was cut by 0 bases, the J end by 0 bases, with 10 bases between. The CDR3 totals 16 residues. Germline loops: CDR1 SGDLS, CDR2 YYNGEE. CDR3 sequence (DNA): TGTGCCAGCAGCGTAGGGTCAGGGAATAGCAATCAGCCCCAGCATTTT. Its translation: CASSVGSGNSNQPQHF.

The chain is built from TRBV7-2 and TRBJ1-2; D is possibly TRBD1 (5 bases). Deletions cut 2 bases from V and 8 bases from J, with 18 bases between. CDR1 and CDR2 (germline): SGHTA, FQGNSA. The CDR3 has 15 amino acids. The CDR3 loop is CASSLNLVSREGYTF. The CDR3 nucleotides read TGTGCCAGCAGCTTAAACCTGGTTAGCAGGGAAGGCTACACCTTC.

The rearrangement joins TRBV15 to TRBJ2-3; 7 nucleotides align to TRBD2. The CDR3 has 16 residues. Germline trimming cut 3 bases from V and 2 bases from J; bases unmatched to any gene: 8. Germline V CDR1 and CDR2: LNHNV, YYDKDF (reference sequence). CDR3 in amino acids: CATSRGEGTYTDTQYF. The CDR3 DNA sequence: TGTGCCACCAGCAGGGGGGAGGGCACCTACACAGATACGCAGTATTTT.

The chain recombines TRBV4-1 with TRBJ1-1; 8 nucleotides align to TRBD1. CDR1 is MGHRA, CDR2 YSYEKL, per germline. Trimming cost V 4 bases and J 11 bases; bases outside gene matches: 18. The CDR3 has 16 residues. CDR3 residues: CASSPGRDRSVNEAFF. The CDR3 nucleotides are TGCGCCAGCAGCCCTGGGCGGGACAGGTCCGTTAACGAGGCTTTCTTT.